The sequence of this T cell receptor beta chain was determined in a study of blood T cell repertoires in COVID-19. Turning to the study itself: Spain, Italy and the United States supplied samples that represented acute and convalescent COVID-19. T cells, B-cell-depleted T cells, or PBMCs provided the cDNA or gDNA that served as material.

CDR1 and CDR2 from the germline V gene are KGHSH and LQKENI. The CDR3 is made up of 17 amino acids. Trimming stripped 1 base from V and 0 bases from J, with 12 bases between. The table came from immunoSEQ multiplex PCR; TCRdb's copy has only in-frame clones and leaves some out. The data hold 150,000 or so clones, with 70% to 90% observed a single time. Seattle patients were enrolled during active infection and followed longitudinally. Sequencing used peripheral blood. This sequence was found in a woman in her forties or fifties with COVID-19, enrolled during active disease. This chain links TRBV18 with TRBJ2-2, with no clear D. The CDR3 DNA reads as TGTGCCAGCTCACCACTTGAAACCGGGTCGAACACCGGGGAGCTGTTTTTT. Its translation is CASSPLETGSNTGELFF.